This record looks at one T cell receptor (beta chain) sequence and its context. Its antigen remains unidentified. One base away there is no much larger clone; base qualities are not given. These data originate in a study of post-analysis software for immune sequencing data (dated by TCRdb to the mid-2010s). A note on the overall study: Disease courses on record covered relapsing-remitting, secondary progressive and progressive-relapsing multiple sclerosis, though some patients had no subtype annotation. The patient repertoires were set against under 13 previously published healthy control repertoires from donors whose ages ranged from roughly 6 to 26 years. A subset of samples was prepared in parallel using single-end sample barcoding, then pooled and co-amplified after Illumina adapter ligation. What the research found in general, with its limitations: Patients showed significantly higher frequencies than controls for a handful of TRBV segments, among them TRBV5-6, TRBV5-1 and TRBV20-1. Strong co-clustering of samples prepared in the same batch was shown by direct clustering with F measure, prompting a batch-effect correction. The control group was slightly older than the multiple sclerosis patient group. Multiple sclerosis patients had significantly lower normalized Chao1 diversity than controls, a result that suggests substantial peripheral T-cell clonal expansion.

From the cysteine through the phenylalanine, the CDR3 covers 14 amino acids. Of all the DNA, just the CDR3 is kept, 42 bases in frame from base 1. V has 6 bases trimmed and J has 5 bases trimmed; junction bases matching no gene number 5. Library preparation was by PCR. The sequencing machine was an Illumina HiSeq 2500. Unique molecular identifiers were incorporated into TCR beta cDNA libraries to reduce PCR and sequencing biases. Per 1 to 10 million input T cells, roughly 500,000 cDNA molecules were obtained, such that each molecule approximated one T cell. The same protocol used for the earlier healthy control dataset was applied to prepare and sequence the patient libraries. Samples belonging to the same batch were prepared together, multiplexed and sequenced on a shared HiSeq lane. Per the source publication's procedure: Raw barcoded reads were processed with MIGEC, discarding single-read molecular identifier groups before consensus assembly and CDR3 extraction. VDJtools was used for post-analysis of the clonotype tables, and diversity was normalized by down-sampling every dataset to the size of the smallest sample. Repertoire overlap clustering matched CDR3 amino acid but not nucleotide sequences to correct batch-related cross-sample contamination. TCRdb handled the public reads itself, with Q25 trimming in fastp and clone calling in MiXCR, and kept productive beta chains. Rows with a matching CDR3 protein are joined into one entry that keeps the most common DNA and genes. V and J calls and clone size were set by TCRdb, not the authors. A total of 650,000 to 850,000 distinct CDR3 sequences appear in this sample, around 45% of them only once. The ten largest clones take up 4% to 5% of the sample.

To demonstrate the VDJtools post-analysis software, the study profiled TCR beta repertoires from the peripheral blood of around 13 young patients with multiple sclerosis. The multiple sclerosis patients were children and adolescents ranging in age from 6 to 15 years. Sequenced sample: blood. In this chain, TRBV12-3 or TRBV12-4 is recombined with TRBJ2-1; TRBD1 lines up with 9 middle nucleotides. The sequence was collected from a girl aged 10 to 17 with multiple sclerosis. In nucleotide form, the sequence is TGTGCCAGCAGGGGGGACAGGGTGGACAATGAGCAGTTCTTC. The resulting protein is CASRGDRVDNEQFF.